The sequence of this TCR beta chain was determined in a study of blood T cell repertoires in COVID-19. Study summary: Material from acute and convalescent COVID-19 was sourced from the United States, Italy and Spain. The analysed material was cDNA or gDNA that came from T cells, B-cell-depleted T cells, or PBMCs.

Per the authors' pipeline: Reference gene primer amplification in the assay estimated nucleated cell counts. Assay used: immunoSEQ multiplex PCR; TCRdb lists only in-frame clones, some missing. That table gives V, J and clone size, and the DNA gave D and trimming. The table shows around 71,000 clones, with more than 75% occurring only once. Germline loops: CDR1 SGHTA, CDR2 FQGTGA. V was pared by 5 bases and J by 5 bases, with 12 bases of the junction left unmatched. CDR3 size: 16 residues. Sequencing used peripheral blood. This clonotype originated in a woman aged 55-70 years with acute or convalescent COVID-19. The rearrangement joins TRBV7-3 to TRBJ2-7; 10 positions agree with TRBD1. The CDR3 sequence: CASSAGSTGGYDEQYF. CDR3 DNA: TGTGCCAGCAGCGCTGGATCGACAGGGGGCTACGACGAGCAGTACTTC.